The following is a T cell receptor (beta chain) sequence with its context. No cognate antigen has been identified for it. No base quality values were provided; no much bigger clone lies one nucleotide off. These data originate in a study of shared clonotypes between healthy human individuals (dated by TCRdb to the early 2020s). For the study in its entirety: A few men and two women, aged 18 to 49 years, made up the cohort. Libraries were prepared and TCR repertoires were sequenced by different laboratories using diverse techniques, in order to increase sequencing depth and limit assay-specific biases. To estimate repertoire size and how much clonotypes are shared between individuals, the study performed deep sequencing of blood TCR repertoires from about five healthy adults. Per donor, three plates each were used for CD4 naive and CD4 memory, two for CD8 naive, and one for CD8 memory. Leukapheresis yielded between about 0.9 and 10 billion PBMCs per donor. Results and caveats for the whole study, not just this receptor: Larger estimated clonotype richness was generally found for naive subsets than for memory subsets. Sharing across a handful of donors was observed for about 5% of naive CD4, less than 4% of naive CD8, over 2% of memory CD4, and about 0.4% of memory CD8 clonotypes. Higher generation probabilities were observed for clonotypes shared by all four sorted-subset donors than for non-shared clonotypes. Even with the large sequencing depth, rarefaction of the sorted-subset datasets indicated that sequencing was incomplete. Sampling was restricted to blood, and TCR repertoires in tissue are likely to differ from TCR repertoires in blood. Pairwise subsampling led to the expectation that sequencing depth would affect the degree of clonotype sharing among donors. Because the study included only a small number of donors, the genetic and exposure-history diversity represented was limited.

CD8 naive samples consisted of CD45RO-negative cells that were positively selected for CCR7, yielding a CD45RA+CCR7+ population without TemRA cells. Healthy HIV-negative adults with no recently reported acute infections or vaccinations were included as donors. Every donor was a Caucasian adult living in Nashville, Tennessee, USA. Blood was collected by leukapheresis, and PBMCs were isolated by Ficoll-Histopaque density gradient centrifugation and then cryopreserved in liquid nitrogen vapor phase. Analytical flow cytometry was used to check the purity and quantity of each magnetically sorted T cell population. Genomic DNA was isolated from every sorted fraction and measured by UV absorbance on a Nanodrop 2000c. Per the germline V gene (reference sequence), LNHDA is the CDR1 and SQIVND is the CDR2. V and J lose 5 bases and 6 bases, and a span of 16 bases separates them. The cysteine opens and the phenylalanine closes a CDR3 of 15 amino acids. The CDR3 DNA has 45 bases and is translated from base 1.

TCR CDR3 regions were amplified from genomic DNA by multiplex PCR using the deep immunoSEQ assay. For each cell subset, the extracted genomic DNA was distributed evenly across all wells of several immunoSEQ 96-well plates, and each plate served as one replicate. For sorted subsets, around 200 ng genomic DNA, equal to some 30,000 T cell genomes, was loaded into each replicate PCR. Purified libraries were measured with a Qubit 3.0 fluorometer, size-checked on a Bioanalyzer 2100, and measured again with the KAPA Library Quantification kit. Each immunoSEQ 96-well plate was sequenced on its own single-read 150-cycle Illumina NextSeq 550 flow cell. The paper's data handling went like this. Because the immunoSEQ output held only junctional sequences and lacked quality scores, the filtering could not match the filtering applied to full-length reads. To assign V/J genes and CDR3, sequences were annotated using PyIR, a Python wrapper for IgBLAST v1.9, with IMGT germline references. Any read was removed if the V/J assignment was weak (E-value above 1e-6), the CDR3 was missing, or the read contained stop codons, out-of-frame junctions, or ambiguous translated residues. V3J clonotypes were defined as sequences sharing an identical inferred V gene, J gene, and CDR3 amino acid sequence. Percentage overlap between repertoires was calculated by dividing the number of shared unique clonotypes by the size of the smaller repertoire. Richness of each repertoire was evaluated using RTK rarefaction, the Chao1 estimator, and Recon v2.1 estimates of unobserved clonotypes. OLGA was used to compute generation probabilities for all TCRbeta clonotypes that the gDNA method yielded from a handful of donors. TCRdb limited this immuneACCESS table to in-frame rearrangements with V and J called. A share of clones is missing; checked studies link under half to unresolved V genes, and the rest is unexplained. The V and J calls and clone size are taken from that table; D and trimming were inferred from the DNA. The sample records 1.5 million to 2.5 million clones, just under 95% of which are singletons. The ten largest account for under 1.5% of the sample.

Sequencing used naive CD8+ T cells sorted from blood. Read against the paper, the sample's cell subset or site label means: CD45RA+CCR7+. The V and J segments used are TRBV19 and TRBJ2-2, and TRBD1 may be the D gene, going by 6 matching bases. The clonotype was recovered from a man in his late teens or twenties in good health. CDR3 reads: CASSEYREIAGELFF. The sequenced DNA: TGTGCCAGTAGTGAATACAGGGAAATCGCCGGGGAGCTGTTTTTT.